The clone carrying this T cell receptor beta chain was seen a handful of times. Its target is not known. CDR3 size: 13 residues. Trimming left V 8 bases short and J 1 base short, with 12 bases between. Germline V lookup: CDR1 MNHEY, CDR2 SMNVEV (reference sequence). This sample was included in a study of CD8 T cells in ankylosing spondylitis. Regarding the study as a whole: About 8 highly homologous variants made up a TCR beta motif that seemed to typify ankylosing spondylitis blood. Peripheral blood held disease-linked clones only at relatively low frequency, and these were CD8+. Researchers reportedly found disease-linked clones significantly enriched in matched ankylosing spondylitis synovial fluid.

Making use of molecular barcodes, quantitative 5'-RACE generated TCR beta libraries. TCRdb reprocessed the 5' RACE reads via MiXCR and lists one record per CDR3 protein. The sample yields 150,000 or so distinct CDR3 sequences, roughly 12% seen once. This chain connects TRBV27 to TRBJ2-7; D perhaps matches TRBD2 (5 bases). Sequencing used blood, either unsorted or a sorted T cell fraction (not recorded which). The origin of this receptor is a male donor with ankylosing spondylitis or in good health (not recorded which). CDR3 sequence (DNA): TGTGCCAGCTTAAGCGGTGGTTCCTACGAGCAGTACTTC. As protein: CASLSGGSYEQYF.